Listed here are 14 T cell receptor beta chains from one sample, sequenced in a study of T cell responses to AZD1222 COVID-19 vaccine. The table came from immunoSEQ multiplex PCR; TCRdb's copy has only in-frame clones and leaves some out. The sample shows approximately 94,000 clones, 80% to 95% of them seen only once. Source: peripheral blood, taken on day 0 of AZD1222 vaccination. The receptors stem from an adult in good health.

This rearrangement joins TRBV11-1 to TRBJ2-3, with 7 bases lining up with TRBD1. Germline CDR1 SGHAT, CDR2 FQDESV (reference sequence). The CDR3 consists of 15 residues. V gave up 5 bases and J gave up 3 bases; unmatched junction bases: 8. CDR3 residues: CASSRYRGGTDTQYF. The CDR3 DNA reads TGTGCCAGCAGCCGATACAGGGGTGGAACAGATACGCAGTATTTT.

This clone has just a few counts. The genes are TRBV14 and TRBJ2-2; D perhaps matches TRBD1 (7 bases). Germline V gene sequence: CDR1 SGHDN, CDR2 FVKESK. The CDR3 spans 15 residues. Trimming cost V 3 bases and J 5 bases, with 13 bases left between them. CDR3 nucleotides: TGTGCCAGCAGCCAGGAGGGGGCGGTTACCGGGGAGCTGTTTTTT. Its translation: CASSQEGAVTGELFF.

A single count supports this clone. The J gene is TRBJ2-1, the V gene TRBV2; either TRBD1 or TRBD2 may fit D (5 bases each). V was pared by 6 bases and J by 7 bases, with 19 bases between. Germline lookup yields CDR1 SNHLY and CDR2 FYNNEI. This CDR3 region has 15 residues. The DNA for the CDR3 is TGTGCCAGCAGGGTAGCCGGGACCCGCCATAATGAGCAGTTCTTC. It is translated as CASRVAGTRHNEQFF.

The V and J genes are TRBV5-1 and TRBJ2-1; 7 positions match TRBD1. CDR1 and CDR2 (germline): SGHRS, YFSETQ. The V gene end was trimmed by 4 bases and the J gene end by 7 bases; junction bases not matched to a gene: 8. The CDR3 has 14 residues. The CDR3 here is CASSAQGVMNEQFF. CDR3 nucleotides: TGCGCCAGCAGCGCCCAGGGGGTTATGAATGAGCAGTTCTTC.

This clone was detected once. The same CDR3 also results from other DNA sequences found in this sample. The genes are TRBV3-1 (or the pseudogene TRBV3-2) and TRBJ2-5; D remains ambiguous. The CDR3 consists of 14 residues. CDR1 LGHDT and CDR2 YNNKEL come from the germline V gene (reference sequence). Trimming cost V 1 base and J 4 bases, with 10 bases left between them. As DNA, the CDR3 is TGTGCCAGCAGCCAAGGGGCAGGCTCAGAGACCCAGTACTTC. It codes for CASSQGAGSETQYF.

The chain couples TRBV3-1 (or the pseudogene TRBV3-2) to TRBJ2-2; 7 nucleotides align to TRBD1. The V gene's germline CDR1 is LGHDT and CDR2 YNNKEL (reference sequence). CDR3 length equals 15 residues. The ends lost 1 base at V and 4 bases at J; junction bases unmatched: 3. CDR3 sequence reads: CASSQVTGATGELFF. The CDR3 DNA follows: TGTGCCAGCAGCCAAGTTACAGGGGCCACCGGGGAGCTGTTTTTT.

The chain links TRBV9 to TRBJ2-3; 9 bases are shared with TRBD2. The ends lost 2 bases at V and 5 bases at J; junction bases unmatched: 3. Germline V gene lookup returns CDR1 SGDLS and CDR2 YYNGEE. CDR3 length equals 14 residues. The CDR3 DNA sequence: TGTGCCAGCAGCGTTAAAGCGGGAGGAGATACGCAGTATTTT. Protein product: CASSVKAGGDTQYF.

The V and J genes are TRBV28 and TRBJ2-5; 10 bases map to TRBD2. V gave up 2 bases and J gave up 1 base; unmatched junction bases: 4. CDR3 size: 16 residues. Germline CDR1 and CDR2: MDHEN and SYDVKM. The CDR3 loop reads CASSLGGLAVQETQYF. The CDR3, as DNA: TGTGCCAGCAGTTTAGGTGGACTAGCGGTCCAAGAGACCCAGTACTTC.

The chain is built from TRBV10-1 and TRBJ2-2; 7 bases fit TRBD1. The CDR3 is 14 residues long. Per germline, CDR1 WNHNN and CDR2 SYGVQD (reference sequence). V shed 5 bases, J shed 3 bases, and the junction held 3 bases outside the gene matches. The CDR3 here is CASSRGQYTGELFF. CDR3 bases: TGCGCCAGCAGTCGGGGACAGTACACCGGGGAGCTGTTTTTT.

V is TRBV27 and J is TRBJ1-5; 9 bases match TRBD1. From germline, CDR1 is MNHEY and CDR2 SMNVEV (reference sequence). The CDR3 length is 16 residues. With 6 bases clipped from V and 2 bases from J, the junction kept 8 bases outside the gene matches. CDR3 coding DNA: TGTGCCAGCAGACAGGGGGCTCAGATGGGCAATCAGCCCCAGCATTTT. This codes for CASRQGAQMGNQPQHF.

CDR3 sequence reads: CASSIVPQGDKYEQYF. CDR3 nucleotide sequence: TGCGCCAGCAGCATCGTCCCTCAGGGGGATAAATACGAGCAGTACTTC. V usage is TRBV4-1 and J usage is TRBJ2-7; 7 bases fit TRBD1. The CDR3 is 16 amino acids. CDR1 and CDR2 (germline): MGHRA, YSYEKL. Trimming cost V 5 bases and J 4 bases; bases outside gene matches: 14.

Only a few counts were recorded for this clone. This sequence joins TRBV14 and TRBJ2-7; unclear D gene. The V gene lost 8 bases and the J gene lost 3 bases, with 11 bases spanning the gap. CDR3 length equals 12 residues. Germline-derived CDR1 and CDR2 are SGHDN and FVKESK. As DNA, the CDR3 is TGTGCCAGCGGCCGATACAACTACGAGCAGTACTTC. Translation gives CASGRYNYEQYF.

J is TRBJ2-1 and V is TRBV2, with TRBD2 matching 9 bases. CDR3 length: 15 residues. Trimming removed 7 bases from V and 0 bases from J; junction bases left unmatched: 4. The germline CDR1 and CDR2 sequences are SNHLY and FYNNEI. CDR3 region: CASKREVSSYNEQFF. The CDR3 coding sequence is TGTGCCAGCAAGCGGGAGGTGAGCTCCTACAATGAGCAGTTCTTC.

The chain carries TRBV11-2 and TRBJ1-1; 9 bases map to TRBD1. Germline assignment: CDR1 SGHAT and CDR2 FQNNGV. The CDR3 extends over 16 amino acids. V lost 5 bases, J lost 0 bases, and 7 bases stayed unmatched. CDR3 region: CASSSRTGVLNTEAFF. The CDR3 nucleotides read TGTGCCAGCAGCAGCAGGACAGGGGTTTTGAACACTGAAGCTTTCTTT.